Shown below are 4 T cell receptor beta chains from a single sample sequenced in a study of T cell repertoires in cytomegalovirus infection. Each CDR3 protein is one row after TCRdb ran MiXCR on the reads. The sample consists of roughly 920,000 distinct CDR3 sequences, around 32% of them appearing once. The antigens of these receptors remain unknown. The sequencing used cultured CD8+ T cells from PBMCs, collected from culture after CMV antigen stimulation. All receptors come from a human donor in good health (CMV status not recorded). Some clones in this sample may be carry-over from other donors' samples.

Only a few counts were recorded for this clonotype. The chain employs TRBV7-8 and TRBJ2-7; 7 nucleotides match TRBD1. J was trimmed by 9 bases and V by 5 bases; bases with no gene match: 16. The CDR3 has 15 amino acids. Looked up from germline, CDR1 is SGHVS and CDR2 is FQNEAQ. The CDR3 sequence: CASSPSGQAGLGQYF. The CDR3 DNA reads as TGTGCCAGCAGCCCCTCCGGACAGGCTGGATTGGGGCAGTACTTC.

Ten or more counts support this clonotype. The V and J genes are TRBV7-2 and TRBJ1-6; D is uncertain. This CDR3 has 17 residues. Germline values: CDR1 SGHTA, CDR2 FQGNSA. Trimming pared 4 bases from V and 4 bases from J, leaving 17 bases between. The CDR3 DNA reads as TGTGCCAGCAGCTCCCTCGGCAGGACCTCTTATAATTCACCCCTCCACTTT. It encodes CASSSLGRTSYNSPLHF.

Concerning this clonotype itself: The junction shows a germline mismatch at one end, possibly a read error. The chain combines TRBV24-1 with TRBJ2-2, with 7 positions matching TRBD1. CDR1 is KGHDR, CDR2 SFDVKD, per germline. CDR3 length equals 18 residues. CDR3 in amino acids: CATIDLKETGKNTGELFF. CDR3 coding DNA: TGTGCCACCATTGATTTAAAGGAGACAGGGAAGAACACCGGGGAGCTGTTTTTT.

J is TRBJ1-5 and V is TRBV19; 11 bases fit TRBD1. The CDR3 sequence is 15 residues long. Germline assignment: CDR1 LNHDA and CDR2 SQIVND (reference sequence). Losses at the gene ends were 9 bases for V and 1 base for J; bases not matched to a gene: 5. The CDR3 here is CASKGQGGSNQPQHF. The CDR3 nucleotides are TGTGCCAGCAAGGGACAGGGGGGAAGCAATCAGCCCCAGCATTTT. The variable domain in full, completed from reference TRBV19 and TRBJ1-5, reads DGGITQSPKYLFRKEGQNVTLSCEQNLNHDAMYWYRQDPGQGLRLIYYSQIVNDFQKGDIAEGYSVSREKKESFPLTVTSAQKNPTAFYLCASKGQGGSNQPQHFGDGTRLSIL.